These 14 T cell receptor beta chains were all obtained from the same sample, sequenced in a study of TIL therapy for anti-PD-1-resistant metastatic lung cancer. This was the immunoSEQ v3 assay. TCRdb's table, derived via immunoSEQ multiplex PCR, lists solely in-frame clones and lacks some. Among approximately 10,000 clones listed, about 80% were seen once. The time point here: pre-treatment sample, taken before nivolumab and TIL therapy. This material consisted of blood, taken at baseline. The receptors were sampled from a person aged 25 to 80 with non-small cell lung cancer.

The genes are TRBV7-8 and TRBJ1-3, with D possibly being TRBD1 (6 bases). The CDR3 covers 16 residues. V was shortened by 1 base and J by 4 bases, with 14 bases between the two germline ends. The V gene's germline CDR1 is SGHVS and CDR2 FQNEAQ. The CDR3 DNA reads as TGTGCCAGCAGCTTAGGCCCCCGGGGGCCCGGAAACACCATATATTTT. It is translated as CASSLGPRGPGNTIYF. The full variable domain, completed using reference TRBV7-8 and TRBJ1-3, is GAGVSQSPRYKVAKRGQDVALRCDPISGHVSLFWYQQALGQGPEFLTYFQNEAQLDKSGLPSDRFFAERPEGSVSTLKIQRTQQEDSAVYLCASSLGPRGPGNTIYFGEGSWLTVV.

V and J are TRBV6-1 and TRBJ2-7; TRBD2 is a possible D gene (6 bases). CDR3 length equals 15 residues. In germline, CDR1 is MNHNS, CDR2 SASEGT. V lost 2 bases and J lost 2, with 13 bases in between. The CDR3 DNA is TGTGCCAGCAGTGAATCTGGGGGAGGCCCCTACGAGCAGTACTTC. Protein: CASSESGGGPYEQYF.

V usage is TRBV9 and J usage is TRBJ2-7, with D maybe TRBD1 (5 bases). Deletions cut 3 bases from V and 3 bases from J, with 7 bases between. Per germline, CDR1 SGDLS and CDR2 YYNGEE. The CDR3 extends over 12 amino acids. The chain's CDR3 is CASSAQGYEQYF. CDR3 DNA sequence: TGTGCCAGCAGCGCTCAGGGCTACGAGCAGTACTTC.

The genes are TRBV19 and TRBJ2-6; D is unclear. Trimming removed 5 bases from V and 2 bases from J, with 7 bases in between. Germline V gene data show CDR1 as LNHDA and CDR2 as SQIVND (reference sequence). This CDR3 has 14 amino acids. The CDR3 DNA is TGTGCCAGTAGTTACTGGCCTGGGGCCAACGTCCTGACTTTC. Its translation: CASSYWPGANVLTF.

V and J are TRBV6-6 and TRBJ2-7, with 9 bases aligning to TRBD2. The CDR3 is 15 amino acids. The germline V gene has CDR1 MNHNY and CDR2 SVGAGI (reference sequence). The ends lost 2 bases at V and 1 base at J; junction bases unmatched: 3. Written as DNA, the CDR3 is TGTGCCAGCAGTTACGGGACTAGCTATTCCTACGAGCAGTACTTC. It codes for CASSYGTSYSYEQYF.

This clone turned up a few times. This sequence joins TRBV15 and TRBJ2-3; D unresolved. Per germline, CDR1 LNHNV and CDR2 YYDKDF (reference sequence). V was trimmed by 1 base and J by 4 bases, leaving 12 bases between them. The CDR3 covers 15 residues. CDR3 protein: CATSRARSGADTQYF. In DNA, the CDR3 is TGTGCCACCAGCAGAGCCCGGAGTGGTGCAGATACGCAGTATTTT.

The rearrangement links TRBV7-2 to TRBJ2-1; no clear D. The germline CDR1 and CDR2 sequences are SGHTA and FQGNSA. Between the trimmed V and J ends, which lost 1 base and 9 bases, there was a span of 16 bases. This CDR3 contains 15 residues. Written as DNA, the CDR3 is TGTGCCAGCAGCTTAGGAGGAAATTTTCTAACTGAGCAGTTCTTC. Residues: CASSLGGNFLTEQFF.

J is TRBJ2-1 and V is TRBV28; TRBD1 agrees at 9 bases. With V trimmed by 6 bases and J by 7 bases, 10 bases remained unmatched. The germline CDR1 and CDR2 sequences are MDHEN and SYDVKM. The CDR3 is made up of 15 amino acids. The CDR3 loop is CASRTGTGNVNEQFF. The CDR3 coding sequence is TGTGCCAGCAGAACCGGGACAGGGAACGTTAATGAGCAGTTCTTC.

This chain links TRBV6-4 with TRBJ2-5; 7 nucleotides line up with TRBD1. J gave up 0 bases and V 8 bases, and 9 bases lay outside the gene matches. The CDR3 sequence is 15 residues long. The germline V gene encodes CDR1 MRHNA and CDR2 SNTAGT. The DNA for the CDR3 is TGTGCCAGCCTTAGACAGGGAATGAACCAAGAGACCCAGTACTTC. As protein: CASLRQGMNQETQYF.

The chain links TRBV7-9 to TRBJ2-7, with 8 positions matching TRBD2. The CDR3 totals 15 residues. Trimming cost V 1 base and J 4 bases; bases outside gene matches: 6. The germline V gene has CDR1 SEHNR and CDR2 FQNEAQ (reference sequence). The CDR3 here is CASSLDGRASYEQYF. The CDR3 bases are TGTGCCAGCAGCTTAGACGGGAGGGCCTCGTACGAGCAGTACTTC.

The CDR3 loop is CASSQDKTGGGETQYF. The CDR3 region has the DNA TGCGCCAGCAGCCAAGATAAGACAGGGGGCGGGGAGACCCAGTACTTC. The J gene is TRBJ2-5, the V gene TRBV4-3; 10 bases map to TRBD1. The CDR3 consists of 16 residues. CDR1 is LGHNA and CDR2 is YSLEER in the germline V gene. J was trimmed by 5 bases and V by 0 bases; bases with no gene match: 6.

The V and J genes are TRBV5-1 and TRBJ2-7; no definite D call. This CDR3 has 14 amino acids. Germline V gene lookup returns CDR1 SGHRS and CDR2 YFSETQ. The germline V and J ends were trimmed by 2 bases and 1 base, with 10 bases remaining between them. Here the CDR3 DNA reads TGCGCCAGCAGCTTTGTTCACGGATCCTACGAGCAGTACTTC. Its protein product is CASSFVHGSYEQYF.

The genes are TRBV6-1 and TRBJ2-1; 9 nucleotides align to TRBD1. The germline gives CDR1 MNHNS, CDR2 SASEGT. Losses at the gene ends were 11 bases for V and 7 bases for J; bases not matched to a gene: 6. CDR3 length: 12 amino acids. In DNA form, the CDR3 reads TGTGCCCCCGGGGACAGGGAAAATGAGCAGTTCTTC. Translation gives CAPGDRENEQFF.

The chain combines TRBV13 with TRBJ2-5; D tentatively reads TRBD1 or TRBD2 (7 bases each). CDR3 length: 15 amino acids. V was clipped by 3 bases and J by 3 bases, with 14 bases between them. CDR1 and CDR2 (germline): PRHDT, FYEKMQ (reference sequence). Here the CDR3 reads CASSFGRGGEETQYF. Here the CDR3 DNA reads TGTGCCAGCAGCTTCGGCAGGGGGGGAGAAGAGACCCAGTACTTC. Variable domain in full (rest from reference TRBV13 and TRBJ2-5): AAGVIQSPRHLIKEKRETATLKCYPIPRHDTVYWYQQGPGQDPQFLISFYEKMQSDKGSIPDRFSAQQFSDYHSELNMSSLELGDSALYFCASSFGRGGEETQYFGPGTRLLVL.